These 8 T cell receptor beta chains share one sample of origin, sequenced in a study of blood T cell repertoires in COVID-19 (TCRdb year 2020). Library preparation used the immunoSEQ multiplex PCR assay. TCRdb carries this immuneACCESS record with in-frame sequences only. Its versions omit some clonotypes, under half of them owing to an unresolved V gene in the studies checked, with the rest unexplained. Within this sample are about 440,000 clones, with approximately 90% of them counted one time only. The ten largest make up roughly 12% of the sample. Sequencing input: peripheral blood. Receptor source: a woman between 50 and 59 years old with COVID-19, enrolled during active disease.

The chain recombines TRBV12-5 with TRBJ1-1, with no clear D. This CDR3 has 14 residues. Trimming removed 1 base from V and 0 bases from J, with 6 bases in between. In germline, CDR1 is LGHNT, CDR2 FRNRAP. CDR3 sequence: CASGLGGMNTEAFF. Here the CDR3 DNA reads TGTGCTAGTGGTTTGGGAGGGATGAACACTGAAGCTTTCTTT. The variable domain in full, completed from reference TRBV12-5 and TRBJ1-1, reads DARVTQTPRHKVTEMGQEVTMRCQPILGHNTVFWYRQTMMQGLELLAYFRNRAPLDDSGMPKDRFSAEMPDATLATLKIQPSEPRDSAVYFCASGLGGMNTEAFFGQGTRLTVV.

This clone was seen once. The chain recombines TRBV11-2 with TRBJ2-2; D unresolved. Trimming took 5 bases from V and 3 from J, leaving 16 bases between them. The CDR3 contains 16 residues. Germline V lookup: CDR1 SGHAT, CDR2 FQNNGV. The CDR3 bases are TGTGCCAGCAGCCCGGAGCAGACCTACTACACCGGGGAGCTGTTTTTT. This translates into CASSPEQTYYTGELFF.

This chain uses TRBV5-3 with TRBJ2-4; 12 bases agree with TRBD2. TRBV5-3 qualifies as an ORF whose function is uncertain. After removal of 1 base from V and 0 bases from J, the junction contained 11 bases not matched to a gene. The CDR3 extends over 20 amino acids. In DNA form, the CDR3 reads TGTGCCAGAAGCTTGCTCTTCGCTAGCGGGGGGGCCGGAGCCAAAAACATTCAGTACTTC. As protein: CARSLLFASGGAGAKNIQYF.

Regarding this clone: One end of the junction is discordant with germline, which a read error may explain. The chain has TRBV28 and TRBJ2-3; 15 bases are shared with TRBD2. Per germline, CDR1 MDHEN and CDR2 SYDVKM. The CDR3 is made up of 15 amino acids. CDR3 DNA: TGTGCCAGCAGTTCCGGGACTAGCGGGGGGCCTTTGGAGGATTTT. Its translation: CASSSGTSGGPLEDF.

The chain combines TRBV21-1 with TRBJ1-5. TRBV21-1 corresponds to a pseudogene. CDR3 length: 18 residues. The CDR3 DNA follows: TGTGCCAGCAGCCCCGGGAGGGACAGTGATTATAGCAATCAGCCCCAGCATTTT. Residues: CASSPGRDSDYSNQPQHF.

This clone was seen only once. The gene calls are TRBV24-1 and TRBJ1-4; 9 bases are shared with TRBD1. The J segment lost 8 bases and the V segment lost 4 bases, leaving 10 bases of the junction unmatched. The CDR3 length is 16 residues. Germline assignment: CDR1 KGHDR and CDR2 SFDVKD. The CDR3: CATSDPRDRDGEKLFF. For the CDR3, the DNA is TGTGCCACCAGTGACCCTAGGGACAGGGATGGCGAAAAACTGTTTTTT.

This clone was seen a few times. CDR3 loop: CASNRMGADQPQHF. In DNA form, the CDR3 reads TGTGCCAGCAATCGGATGGGAGCGGATCAGCCCCAGCATTTT. The chain links TRBV2 to TRBJ1-5; D ambiguous. CDR1 and CDR2 (germline): SNHLY, FYNNEI. V shed 7 bases and J shed 5 bases, with 15 bases lying between them. The CDR3 contains 14 residues.

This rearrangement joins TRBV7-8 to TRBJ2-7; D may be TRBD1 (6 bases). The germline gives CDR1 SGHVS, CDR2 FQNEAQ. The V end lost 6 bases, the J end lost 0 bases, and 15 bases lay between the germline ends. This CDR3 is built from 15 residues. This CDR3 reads CASSHRTVSSYEQYF. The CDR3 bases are TGTGCCAGCAGTCATAGGACAGTTAGCTCCTACGAGCAGTACTTC.